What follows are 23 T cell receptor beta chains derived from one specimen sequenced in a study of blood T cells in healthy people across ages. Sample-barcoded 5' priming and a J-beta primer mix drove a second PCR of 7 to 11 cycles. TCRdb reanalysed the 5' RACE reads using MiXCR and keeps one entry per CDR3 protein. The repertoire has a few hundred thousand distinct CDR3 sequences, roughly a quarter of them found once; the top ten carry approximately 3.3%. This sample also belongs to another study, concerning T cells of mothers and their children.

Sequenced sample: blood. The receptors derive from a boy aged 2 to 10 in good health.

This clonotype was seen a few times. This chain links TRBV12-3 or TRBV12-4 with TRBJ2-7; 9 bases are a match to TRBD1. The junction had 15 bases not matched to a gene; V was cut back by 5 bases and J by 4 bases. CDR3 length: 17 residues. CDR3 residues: CASSPSNGDRAAYEQYF. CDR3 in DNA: TGTGCCAGCAGTCCCTCGAATGGGGACAGGGCGGCTTACGAGCAGTACTTC.

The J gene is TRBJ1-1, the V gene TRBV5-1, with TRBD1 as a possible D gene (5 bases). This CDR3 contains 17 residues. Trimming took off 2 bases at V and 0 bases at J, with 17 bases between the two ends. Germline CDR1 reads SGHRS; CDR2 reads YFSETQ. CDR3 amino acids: CASSFGAGGNLNTEAFF. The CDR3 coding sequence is TGCGCCAGCAGCTTTGGAGCGGGGGGGAATCTGAACACTGAAGCTTTCTTT. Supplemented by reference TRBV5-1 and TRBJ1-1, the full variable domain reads KAGVTQTPRYLIKTRGQQVTLSCSPISGHRSVSWYQQTPGQGLQFLFEYFSETQRNKGNFPGRFSGRQFSNSRSEMNVSTLELGDSALYLCASSFGAGGNLNTEAFFGQGTRLTVV.

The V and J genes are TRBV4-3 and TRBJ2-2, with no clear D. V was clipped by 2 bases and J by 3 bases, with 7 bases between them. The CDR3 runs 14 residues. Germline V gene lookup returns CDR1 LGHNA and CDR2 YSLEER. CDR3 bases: TGCGCCAGCAGCCAATTCCCGGACACCGGGGAGCTGTTTTTT. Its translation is CASSQFPDTGELFF.

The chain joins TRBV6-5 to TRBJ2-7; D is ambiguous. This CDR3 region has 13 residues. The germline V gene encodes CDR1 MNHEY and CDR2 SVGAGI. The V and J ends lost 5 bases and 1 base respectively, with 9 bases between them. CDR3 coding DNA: TGTGCCAGCAGTGTCGACGTTTCCTACGAGCAGTACTTC. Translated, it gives CASSVDVSYEQYF.

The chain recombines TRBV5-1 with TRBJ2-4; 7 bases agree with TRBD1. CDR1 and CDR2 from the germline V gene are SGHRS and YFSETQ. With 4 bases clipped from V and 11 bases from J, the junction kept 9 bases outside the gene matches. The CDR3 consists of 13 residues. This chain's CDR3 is CASSQFTGALQYF. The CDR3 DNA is TGCGCCAGCAGCCAATTCACAGGGGCCCTTCAGTACTTC.

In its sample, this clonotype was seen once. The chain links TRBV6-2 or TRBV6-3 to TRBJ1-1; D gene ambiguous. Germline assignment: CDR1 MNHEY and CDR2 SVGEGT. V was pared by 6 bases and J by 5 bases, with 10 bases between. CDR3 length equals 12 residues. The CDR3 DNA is TGTGCCAGCAGCCAGTACCGTACTGAAGCTTTCTTT. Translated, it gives CASSQYRTEAFF.

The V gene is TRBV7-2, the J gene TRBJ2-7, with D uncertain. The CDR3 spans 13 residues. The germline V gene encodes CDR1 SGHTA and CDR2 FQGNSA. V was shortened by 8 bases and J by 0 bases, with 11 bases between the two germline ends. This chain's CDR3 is CASETDLSYEQYF. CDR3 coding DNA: TGTGCCAGCGAGACGGACCTCTCCTACGAGCAGTACTTC. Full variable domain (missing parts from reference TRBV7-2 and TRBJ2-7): GAGVSQSPSNKVTEKGKDVELRCDPISGHTALYWYRQSLGQGLEFLIYFQGNSAPDKSGLPSDRFSAERTGGSVSTLTIQRTQQEDSAVYLCASETDLSYEQYFGPGTRLTVT.

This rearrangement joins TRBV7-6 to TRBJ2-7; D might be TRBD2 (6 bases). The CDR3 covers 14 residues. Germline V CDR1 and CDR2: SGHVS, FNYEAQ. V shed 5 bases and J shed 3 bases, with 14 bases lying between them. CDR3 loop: CASSTSGPFYEQYF. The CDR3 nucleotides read TGTGCCAGCAGCACCAGCGGGCCTTTCTACGAGCAGTACTTC.

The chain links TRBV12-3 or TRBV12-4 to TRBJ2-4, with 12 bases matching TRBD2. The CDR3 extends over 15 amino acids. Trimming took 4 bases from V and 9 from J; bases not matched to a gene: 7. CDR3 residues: CASSSRTSGAGIQYF. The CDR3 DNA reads TGTGCCAGCAGTTCCAGGACTAGCGGGGCGGGCATTCAGTACTTC.

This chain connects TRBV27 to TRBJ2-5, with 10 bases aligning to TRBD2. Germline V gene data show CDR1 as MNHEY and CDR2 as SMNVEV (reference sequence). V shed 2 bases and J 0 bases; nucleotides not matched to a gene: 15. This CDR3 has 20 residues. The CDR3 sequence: CASSLNFWASGGGYQETQYF. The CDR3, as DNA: TGTGCCAGCAGTTTAAACTTCTGGGCTAGCGGGGGAGGGTACCAAGAGACCCAGTACTTC.

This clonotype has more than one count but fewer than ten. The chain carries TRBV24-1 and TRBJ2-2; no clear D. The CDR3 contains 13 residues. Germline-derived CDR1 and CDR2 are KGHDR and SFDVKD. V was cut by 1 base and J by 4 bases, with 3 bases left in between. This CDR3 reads CATSDFFTGELFF. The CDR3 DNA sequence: TGTGCCACCAGTGATTTCTTCACCGGGGAGCTGTTTTTT.

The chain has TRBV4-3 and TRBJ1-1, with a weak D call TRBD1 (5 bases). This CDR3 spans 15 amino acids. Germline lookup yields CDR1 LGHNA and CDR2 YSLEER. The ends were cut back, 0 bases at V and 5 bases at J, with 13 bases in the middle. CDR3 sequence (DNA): TGCGCCAGCAGCCAAGATCCGGGGCCGGGGACTGAAGCTTTCTTT. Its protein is CASSQDPGPGTEAFF.

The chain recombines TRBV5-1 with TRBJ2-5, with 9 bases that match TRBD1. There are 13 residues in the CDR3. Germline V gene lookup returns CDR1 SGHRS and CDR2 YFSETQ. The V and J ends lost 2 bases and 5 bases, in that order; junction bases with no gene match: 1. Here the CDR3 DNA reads TGCGCCAGCAGCTTTGGGACAGGGGAGACCCAGTACTTC. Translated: CASSFGTGETQYF.

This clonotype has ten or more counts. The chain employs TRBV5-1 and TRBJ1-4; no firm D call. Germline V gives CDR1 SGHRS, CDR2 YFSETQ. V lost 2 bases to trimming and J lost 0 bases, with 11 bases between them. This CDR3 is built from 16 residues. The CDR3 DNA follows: TGCGCCAGCAGCTTCTACGTCAGTGCAACTAATGAAAAACTGTTTTTT. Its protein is CASSFYVSATNEKLFF.

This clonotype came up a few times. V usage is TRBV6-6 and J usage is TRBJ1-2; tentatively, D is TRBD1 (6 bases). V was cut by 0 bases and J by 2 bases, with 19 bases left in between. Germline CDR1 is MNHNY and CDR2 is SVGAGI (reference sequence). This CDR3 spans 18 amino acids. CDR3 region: CASSYSTAGVSSNYGYTF. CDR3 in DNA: TGTGCCAGCAGTTACTCAACGGCAGGGGTTTCGTCAAACTATGGCTACACCTTC.

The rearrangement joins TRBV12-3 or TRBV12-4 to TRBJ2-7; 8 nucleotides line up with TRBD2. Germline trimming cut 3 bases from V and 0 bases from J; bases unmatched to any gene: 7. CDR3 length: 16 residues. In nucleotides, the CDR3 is TGTGCCAGCAGTTTCGTGACTAGCGCCTTCTCCTACGAGCAGTACTTC. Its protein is CASSFVTSAFSYEQYF.

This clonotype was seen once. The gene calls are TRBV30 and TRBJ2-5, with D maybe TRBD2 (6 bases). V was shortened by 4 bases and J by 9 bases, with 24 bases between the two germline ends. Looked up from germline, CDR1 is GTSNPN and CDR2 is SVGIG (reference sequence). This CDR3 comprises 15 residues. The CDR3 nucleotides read TGTGCCTGGACTCCTGGGCTGCGGGGTCTTCGTCCCCAGTACTTC. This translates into CAWTPGLRGLRPQYF.

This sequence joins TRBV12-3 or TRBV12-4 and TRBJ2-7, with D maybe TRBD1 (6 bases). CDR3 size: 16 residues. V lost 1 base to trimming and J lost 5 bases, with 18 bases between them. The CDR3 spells CASSLGGRWRFHEQYF. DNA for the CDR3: TGTGCCAGCAGTTTAGGGGGGCGTTGGAGATTCCACGAGCAGTACTTC.

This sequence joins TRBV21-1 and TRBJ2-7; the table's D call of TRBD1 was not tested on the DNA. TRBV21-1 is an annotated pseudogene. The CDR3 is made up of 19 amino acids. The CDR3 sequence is CASSKKAGVKAVPPYEQYF. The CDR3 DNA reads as TGTGCCAGCAGCAAAAAAGCAGGGGTCAAAGCCGTTCCCCCATACGAGCAGTACTTC.

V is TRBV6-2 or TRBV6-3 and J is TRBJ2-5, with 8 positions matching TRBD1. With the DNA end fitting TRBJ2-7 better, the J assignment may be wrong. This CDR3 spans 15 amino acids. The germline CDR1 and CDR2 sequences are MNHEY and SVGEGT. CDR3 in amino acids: CASSQNRGSVYEQYF. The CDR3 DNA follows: TGTGCCAGCAGTCAGAACAGGGGGTCGGTCTACGAGCAGTACTTC.

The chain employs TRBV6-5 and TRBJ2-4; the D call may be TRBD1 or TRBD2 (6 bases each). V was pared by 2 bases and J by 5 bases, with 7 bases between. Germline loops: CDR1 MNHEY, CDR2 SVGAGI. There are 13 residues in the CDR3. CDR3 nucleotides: TGTGCCAGCAGTTACAGGGGGGAAAACATTCAGTACTTC. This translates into CASSYRGENIQYF.

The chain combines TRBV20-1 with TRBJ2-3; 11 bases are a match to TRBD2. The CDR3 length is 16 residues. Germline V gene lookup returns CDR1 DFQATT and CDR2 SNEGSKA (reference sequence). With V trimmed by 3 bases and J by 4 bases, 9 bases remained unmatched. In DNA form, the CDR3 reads TGCAGTGCTAGCGTCCTAGCGGGGGGTGTTGCAGATACGCAGTATTTT. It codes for CSASVLAGGVADTQYF.

CDR3 sequence: CSATDRVPFYGYTF. The CDR3 bases are TGCAGTGCTACCGACAGGGTCCCATTCTATGGCTACACCTTC. The rearrangement uses TRBV20-1 and TRBJ1-2, with TRBD1 identical over 7 bases. Germline-derived CDR1 and CDR2 are DFQATT and SNEGSKA (reference sequence). The CDR3 is made up of 14 amino acids. J lost 4 bases, V lost 4 bases, and 9 bases had no gene match.